This TCR beta chain was identified in a study of Graves' ophthalmopathy and Graves' hyperthyroidism. Ophthalmopathy-affected donors exhibited moderate-to-severe activity, CAS ≥3, NOSPECS ≥4, and duration under 3 months. Other autoimmune diseases, uncontrolled infections, pregnancy and lactation each led to patient exclusion. The starting material, more than 8 ml of fresh peripheral blood, provided the PBMCs. Findings and limits, study-wide: Built on 13 signatures, a model told ophthalmopathy apart from stable hyperthyroidism with approximately 85% sensitivity and around 80% specificity.

Investigators amplified TCR beta CDR3 regions from RNA transcripts. HTBI-primed first-round RT-PCR preceded second-round multiplex PCR. TCRdb recomputed calls from the multiplex PCR reads with MiXCR, one row per CDR3 protein. There are around 660,000 distinct CDR3 sequences in the sample; about 40% occur only once, and 3.3% lies in the top ten. As to this clonotype: The antigen remains unidentified.

This CDR3 spans 16 amino acids. V was clipped by 1 base and J by 3 bases; unmatched bases: 8. Germline CDR1 reads SGHNT; CDR2 reads YYREEE (reference sequence). This clonotype was sampled from an adult man with Graves' ophthalmopathy. The V call is TRBV5-4, the J call TRBJ1-1; 8 bases are shared with TRBD1. Sequencing used peripheral blood. The CDR3 nucleotides are TGTGCCAGCAGCTTGAAGGCCAGGGGGCGCGACACTGAAGCTTTCTTT. This codes for CASSLKARGRDTEAFF. The whole variable domain, filled in from reference TRBV5-4 and TRBJ1-1, reads ETGVTQSPTHLIKTRGQQVTLRCSSQSGHNTVSWYQQALGQGPQFIFQYYREEENGRGNFPPRFSGLQFPNYSSELNVNALELDDSALYLCASSLKARGRDTEAFFGQGTRLTVV.